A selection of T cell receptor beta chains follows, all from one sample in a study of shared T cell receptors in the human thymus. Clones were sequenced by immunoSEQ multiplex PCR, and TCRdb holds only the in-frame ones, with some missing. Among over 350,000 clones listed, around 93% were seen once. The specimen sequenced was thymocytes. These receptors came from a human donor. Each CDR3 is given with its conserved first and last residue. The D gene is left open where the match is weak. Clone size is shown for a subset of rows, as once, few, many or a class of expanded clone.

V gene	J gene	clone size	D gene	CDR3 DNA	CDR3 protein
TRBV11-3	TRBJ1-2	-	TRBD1	TGTGCCAGCAGCTCTACCGGGGACAGGGCATATGGCTACACCTTC	CASSSTGDRAYGYTF
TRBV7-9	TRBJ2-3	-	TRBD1	TGTGCCAGCAGCCTCCGGGACAGGGAGGGGAGAGATACGCAGTATTTT	CASSLRDREGRDTQYF
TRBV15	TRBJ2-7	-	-	TGTGCCACCAGCAGAGATGGGGCTTGCGGGACTCGCCTCTACGAGCAGTACTTC	CATSRDGACGTRLYEQYF
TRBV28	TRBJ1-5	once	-	TGTGCCAGCAGTCACACCTTACGACGGCCTAGCAATCAGCCCCAGCATTTT	CASSHTLRRPSNQPQHF
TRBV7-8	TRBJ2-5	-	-	TGTGCCAGCAGCTTACCGGGGTACCAAGAGACCCAGTACTTC	CASSLPGYQETQYF
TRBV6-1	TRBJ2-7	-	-	TGTGCCAGCAGTGTGAGACTCTCCTACGAGCAGTACTTC	CASSVRLSYEQYF
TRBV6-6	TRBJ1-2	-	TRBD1	TGTGCCAGCAGTTACAGGGGGCCCCGTCCGGGCTATGGCTACACCTTC	CASSYRGPRPGYGYTF
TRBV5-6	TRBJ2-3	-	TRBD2	TGTGCCAGCAGCTTGGTAGGACTAGCGGGCCTCCCGCGGTCCGATACGCAGTATTTT	CASSLVGLAGLPRSDTQYF
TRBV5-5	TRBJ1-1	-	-	TGTGCCAGCAGCTTTCTGGGACGGAAGAACACTGAAGCTTTCTTT	CASSFLGRKNTEAFF
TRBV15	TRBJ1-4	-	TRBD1	TGTGCCACCAGCACCCCCCTAGGAACAGGGGCGTGGGAAAAACTGTTTTTT	CATSTPLGTGAWEKLFF
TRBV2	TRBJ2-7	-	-	TGTGCCAGCAGTGAGATGCACGGGACTCCCTACGAGCAGTACTTC	CASSEMHGTPYEQYF
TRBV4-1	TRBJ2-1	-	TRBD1	TGCGCCAGCAGCCTCATAAGGACAGGGTTGAGTCTCAGGGAGCAGTTCTTC	CASSLIRTGLSLREQFF
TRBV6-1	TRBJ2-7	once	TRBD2	TGTGCCAGCAGTGCTCGGACTAGCGGATCCTACGAGCAGTACTTC	CASSARTSGSYEQYF
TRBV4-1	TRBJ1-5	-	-	TGCGCCAGCAGCCAAAATCTGACAGTTTACGGCAATCAGCCCCAGCATTTT	CASSQNLTVYGNQPQHF
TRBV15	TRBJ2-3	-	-	TGTGCCACCCAAAGGTCGGACCACGGGGGAGATACGCAGTATTTT	CATQRSDHGGDTQYF
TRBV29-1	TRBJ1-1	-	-	TGCAGCGATAGGATGCGGACGAACACTGAAGCTTTCTTT	CSDRMRTNTEAFF
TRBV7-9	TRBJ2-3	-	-	TGTGCCAGTCGGCGGTTAGCAGATACGCAGTATTTT	CASRRLADTQYF
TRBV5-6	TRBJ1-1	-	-	TGTGCCAGCAGCTTTGGGTACACTGAAGCTTTCTTT	CASSFGYTEAFF
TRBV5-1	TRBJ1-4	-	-	TGCGCCAGCAGCTTGTCCCCCCGGGACTTTCGTGAAAAACTGTTTTTT	CASSLSPRDFREKLFF
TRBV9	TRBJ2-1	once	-	TGTGCCAGCAGCGTGACCGACATACCTTTTTTGGGGAATGAGCAGTTCTTC	CASSVTDIPFLGNEQFF
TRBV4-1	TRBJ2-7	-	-	TGCGCCAGCAGCCCCCACAGGGCGTACGAGCAGTACTTC	CASSPHRAYEQYF
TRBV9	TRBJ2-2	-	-	TGTGCCAGCAGCTCAAGGACTACCGGGCGGGACACCGGGGAGCTGTTTTTT	CASSSRTTGRDTGELFF
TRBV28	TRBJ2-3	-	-	TGTGCCAGCAGACTTCCCCCGCGCCACGGGAGAGAAACAGATACGCAGTATTTT	CASRLPPRHGRETDTQYF
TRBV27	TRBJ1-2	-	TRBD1	TGTGCCAGCAGTATTTTAACCTTTATTGGGACAGGGGGAAGCAGGAGCTACACCTTC	CASSILTFIGTGGSRSYTF
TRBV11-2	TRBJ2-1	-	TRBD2	TGTGCCAGCAGCTTAGTCGGCGGGAGGGGCGACAATGAGCAGTTCTTC	CASSLVGGRGDNEQFF
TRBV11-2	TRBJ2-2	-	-	TGTGCCAGCAGCTTGAACACCGGGGAGCTGTTTTTT	CASSLNTGELFF
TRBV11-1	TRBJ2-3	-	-	TGTGCCAGCAGCTTCGTCGGACCCGGGGGTGTCACAGATACGCAGTATTTT	CASSFVGPGGVTDTQYF